These 11 T cell receptor beta chains share one sample of origin, sequenced in a study of blood T cell repertoires in COVID-19 (dated by TCRdb to 2020 to 2022). Library preparation was by the immunoSEQ multiplex PCR assay. TCRdb carries this immuneACCESS record with in-frame sequences only. Its versions omit some clonotypes, under half of them owing to an unresolved V gene in the studies checked, with the rest unexplained. The table for this sample lists approximately 220,000 clones; around nine tenths of them were counted only once. The top ten constitute roughly 6.4% of the sample. Material for sequencing was peripheral blood. These receptors originate from a man aged 55-75 years who had recovered from COVID-19.

This chain joins TRBV6-5 and TRBJ1-1, with no clear D. The germline V and J ends were trimmed by 6 bases and 3 bases, with 11 bases remaining between them. From germline, CDR1 is MNHEY and CDR2 SVGAGI. The CDR3 is 13 residues long. The CDR3 DNA sequence: TGTGCCAGCAGCATCGACACCTACACTGAAGCTTTCTTT. This encodes CASSIDTYTEAFF.

This clone was detected once. V and J are TRBV30 and TRBJ2-7; D gene unclear. The CDR3 has 11 amino acids. The V gene lost 5 bases and the J gene lost 3 bases, with 8 bases spanning the gap. CDR1 and CDR2 from the germline V gene are GTSNPN and SVGIG (reference sequence). The CDR3 loop is CAWASLYEQYF. For the CDR3, the DNA is TGTGCCTGGGCGTCCCTCTACGAGCAGTACTTC. Based on the CDR3 plus reference TRBV30 and TRBJ2-7, the full variable domain is SQTIHQWPATLVQPVGSPLSLECTVEGTSNPNLYWYRQAAGRGLQLLFYSVGIGQISSEVPQNLSASRPQDRQFILSSKKLLLSDSGFYLCAWASLYEQYFGPGTRLTVT.

The chain recombines TRBV7-8 with TRBJ1-4; 7 nucleotides agree with TRBD1. This CDR3 comprises 15 residues. In germline, CDR1 is SGHVS, CDR2 FQNEAQ. J lost 8 bases, V lost 0 bases, and 6 bases had no gene match. The CDR3 nucleotides are TGTGCCAGCAGCTTAGCTCTAGACAGGGCGGAAAAACTGTTTTTT. Protein: CASSLALDRAEKLFF.

This chain joins TRBV7-3 and TRBJ2-2; 8 nucleotides agree with TRBD1. Trimming at V came to 8 bases and at J to 7 bases, leaving 9 bases not matched to a gene. There are 14 residues in the CDR3. Germline V gene lookup returns CDR1 SGHTA and CDR2 FQGTGA. The CDR3 spells CASSTQGAGGELFF. The CDR3 DNA reads TGTGCCAGCTCAACCCAGGGGGCCGGCGGGGAGCTGTTTTTT.

V gene TRBV10-2 combines with J gene TRBJ2-2; D remains unclear. Trimming took off 8 bases at V and 0 bases at J, with 13 bases between the two ends. Germline V lookup: CDR1 WSHSY, CDR2 SAAADI. The CDR3 totals 15 residues. As DNA, the CDR3 is TGCGCCAGCGGTAGCAATTTCGCGAACACCGGGGAGCTGTTTTTT. This gives the protein CASGSNFANTGELFF.

This clone counts as medium-sized. The chain joins TRBV18 to TRBJ2-7; 9 nucleotides align to TRBD1. Germline CDR1 and CDR2: KGHSH and LQKENI. The ends lost 6 bases at V and 5 bases at J; junction bases unmatched: 11. The CDR3 runs to 15 residues. The CDR3 sequence: CASSPGTGSSNEQYF. The CDR3 DNA reads as TGTGCCAGCTCCCCCGGGACAGGGTCTTCTAACGAGCAGTACTTC. The entire variable domain, with the rest obtained from reference TRBV18 and TRBJ2-7, is as follows: NAGVMQNPRHLVRRRGQEARLRCSPMKGHSHVYWYRQLPEEGLKFMVYLQKENIIDESGMPKERFSAEFPKEGPSILRIQQVVRGDSAAYFCASSPGTGSSNEQYFGPGTRLTVT.

The J gene is TRBJ2-1, the V gene TRBV5-6; 7 bases fit TRBD1. Germline V gives CDR1 SGHDT, CDR2 YYEEEE. V gave up 4 bases and J gave up 3 bases; unmatched junction bases: 4. The CDR3 loop spans 14 amino acids. The CDR3 DNA is TGTGCCAGCAGCGTACAGGGGTTCTACAATGAGCAGTTCTTC. It codes for CASSVQGFYNEQFF. Filled out from reference TRBV5-6 and TRBJ2-1, the complete variable domain reads DAGVTQSPTHLIKTRGQQVTLRCSPKSGHDTVSWYQQALGQGPQFIFQYYEEEERQRGNFPDRFSGHQFPNYSSELNVNALLLGDSALYLCASSVQGFYNEQFFGPGTRLTVL.

V and J are TRBV5-8 and TRBJ1-4, with D possibly being TRBD1 (5 bases). The CDR3 spans 15 residues. Trimming shortened V by 0 bases and J by 4 bases, and 10 bases separated the two germline ends. Per the germline V gene, CDR1 is SGHTS and CDR2 is YDEGEE. The chain's CDR3 is CASSLALQVNEKLFF. The CDR3 region has the DNA TGTGCCAGCAGCTTGGCCTTACAGGTTAATGAAAAACTGTTTTTT. The entire variable domain, with the rest obtained from reference TRBV5-8 and TRBJ1-4, is as follows: EAGVTQSPTHLIKTRGQQATLRCSPISGHTSVYWYQQALGLGLQFLLWYDEGEERNRGNFPPRFSGRQFPNYSSELNVNALELEDSALYLCASSLALQVNEKLFFGSGTQLSVL.

The chain carries TRBV6-1 and TRBJ1-4; 8 bases are a match to TRBD1. In germline, CDR1 is MNHNS, CDR2 SASEGT. The CDR3 totals 19 residues. With 2 bases clipped from V and 8 bases from J, the junction kept 19 bases outside the gene matches. As DNA, the CDR3 is TGTGCCAGCAGTGAATACCCCCCGGACAGGGATACACACTGGGAAAAACTGTTTTTT. This translates into CASSEYPPDRDTHWEKLFF.

J is TRBJ2-7 and V is TRBV5-1; D may be TRBD1 (5 bases). CDR3 length: 13 amino acids. Germline CDR1 is SGHRS and CDR2 is YFSETQ. V lost 0 bases and J 6 bases, leaving 10 bases between the germline ends. The CDR3 DNA reads as TGCGCCAGCAGCTTGGGGGGCTTCTCCGAGCAGTACTTC. This gives the protein CASSLGGFSEQYF.

This chain uses TRBV7-3 with TRBJ1-3; D gene uncertain. CDR3 length: 15 residues. V dropped 0 bases and J dropped 0 bases, with 6 bases sitting between them. Per germline, CDR1 SGHTA and CDR2 FQGTGA. The CDR3 DNA is TGTGCCAGCAGCTTAACGGGGAGCTCTGGAAACACCATATATTTT. Protein product: CASSLTGSSGNTIYF.